These 21 T cell receptor beta chains were all obtained from the same sample, sequenced in a study of control samples from healthy donors and cancer patients. The protocol was immunoSEQ multiplex PCR, while the TCRdb copy is restricted to in-frame clones and leaves out a portion. In the table there are around 100,000 clones, just under 95% of which are singletons. Sequencing input: blood. The receptors derive from a human donor in good health. The donor label of this sample is uncertain.

The chain links TRBV21-1 to TRBJ1-2; TRBD1 is taken as the D call from the table, unchecked against the DNA. TRBV21-1 is deemed a pseudogene. The CDR3 is 16 residues long. CDR3 residues: CASSKYQEGGRYGYTF. The CDR3 nucleotides are TGTGCCAGCAGCAAATATCAAGAAGGGGGCCGCTATGGCTACACCTTC.

The chain is built from TRBV6-2 or TRBV6-3 and TRBJ1-3, with D possibly TRBD1 on 6 matching bases. Trimming removed 6 bases from V and 4 bases from J, with 10 bases in between. Per germline, CDR1 MNHEY and CDR2 SVGEGT. The CDR3 has 13 amino acids. CDR3 in amino acids: CASSWTDGNTIYF. The CDR3 DNA is TGTGCCAGCAGCTGGACAGACGGAAACACCATATATTTT.

This sequence joins TRBV3-1 (or the pseudogene TRBV3-2) and TRBJ1-2; D remains ambiguous. CDR1 and CDR2 (germline): LGHDT, YNNKEL (reference sequence). With 1 base removed from V and 8 bases from J, the gap between germline ends came to 14 bases. The CDR3 extends over 14 amino acids. The CDR3 sequence is CASSQGTDVFGYTF. In DNA form, the CDR3 reads TGTGCCAGCAGCCAAGGCACCGATGTGTTCGGCTACACCTTC.

The chain uses TRBV9 and TRBJ1-4; the D is unclear. The CDR3 spans 13 residues. V lost 4 bases and J 10 bases, leaving 14 bases between the germline ends. Germline loops: CDR1 SGDLS, CDR2 YYNGEE. The CDR3 DNA is TGTGCCAGCAGCTTCCGTCGGGGTGGAAAACTGTTTTTT. Its translation is CASSFRRGGKLFF.

The rearrangement uses TRBV7-9 and TRBJ1-3, with D unclear. This CDR3 contains 14 residues. The V and J ends lost 3 bases and 4 bases respectively, with 10 bases between them. Per the germline V gene, CDR1 is SEHNR and CDR2 is FQNEAQ (reference sequence). The CDR3 spells CASSFGPGGNTIYF. The CDR3 region has the DNA TGTGCCAGCAGCTTTGGGCCCGGGGGAAACACCATATATTTT.

V and J are TRBV6-6 and TRBJ2-7; D may be TRBD2 (5 bases). The CDR3 has 14 residues. The ends were cut back, 6 bases at V and 1 base at J, with 13 bases in the middle. Germline CDR1 MNHNY, CDR2 SVGAGI (reference sequence). The CDR3 spells CASSLDGLSYEQYF. As DNA, the CDR3 is TGTGCCAGCAGCCTGGACGGACTTTCCTACGAGCAGTACTTC.

The chain has TRBV27 and TRBJ1-4, with D hard to call. V lost 8 bases and J lost 10, with 11 bases in between. The germline V gene encodes CDR1 MNHEY and CDR2 SMNVEV (reference sequence). This CDR3 has 11 amino acids. CDR3 in DNA: TGTGCCAGCCAACCCTCGGGAAAACTGTTTTTT. It translates to CASQPSGKLFF.

This chain uses TRBV7-2 with TRBJ2-3; D is possibly TRBD2 (5 bases). The V gene lost 5 bases and the J gene lost 2 bases, with 8 bases spanning the gap. The germline V gene encodes CDR1 SGHTA and CDR2 FQGNSA. This CDR3 has 13 residues. CDR3 sequence: CASSLRDTDTQYF. Here the CDR3 DNA reads TGTGCCAGCAGCCTCCGGGACACAGATACGCAGTATTTT. Filled out from reference TRBV7-2 and TRBJ2-3, the complete variable domain reads GAGVSQSPSNKVTEKGKDVELRCDPISGHTALYWYRQSLGQGLEFLIYFQGNSAPDKSGLPSDRFSAERTGGSVSTLTIQRTQQEDSAVYLCASSLRDTDTQYFGPGTRLTVL.

The chain joins TRBV30 to TRBJ1-2; 12 nucleotides match TRBD1. V trimming: 4 bases; J trimming: 4 bases; junction bases outside the gene matches: 4. The CDR3 contains 14 residues. CDR1 and CDR2 from the germline V gene are GTSNPN and SVGIG (reference sequence). The CDR3 region has the DNA TGTGCCTGGAAGGGGACAGGGGGCGGCTATGGCTACACCTTC. Protein sequence: CAWKGTGGGYGYTF.

This rearrangement joins TRBV7-9 to TRBJ1-1, with D perhaps matching TRBD1 (5 bases). The length of the CDR3 is 15 residues. Trimming removed 4 bases from V and 0 bases from J, with 12 bases in between. Germline CDR1 and CDR2: SEHNR and FQNEAQ (reference sequence). CDR3 in DNA: TGTGCCAGCAGCTCAGGGTCCGTCGTGAACACTGAAGCTTTCTTT. Translated, it gives CASSSGSVVNTEAFF.

The chain has TRBV5-1 and TRBJ1-1; D might be TRBD1 (5 bases). Germline loops: CDR1 SGHRS, CDR2 YFSETQ. The CDR3 is 15 residues long. V lost 3 bases, J lost 2 bases, and 14 bases lay in between. CDR3 residues: CASSSLGTANTEAFF. The CDR3 coding sequence is TGCGCCAGCAGCTCCCTCGGGACGGCCAACACTGAAGCTTTCTTT.

This clone was seen once. The V and J genes are TRBV6-5 and TRBJ1-1, with TRBD1 matching 8 bases. The CDR3 extends over 12 amino acids. With 4 bases clipped from V and 8 bases from J, the junction kept 3 bases outside the gene matches. Germline CDR1 and CDR2: MNHEY and SVGAGI. CDR3 amino acids: CASSFGQGEAFF. For the CDR3, the DNA is TGTGCCAGCAGTTTTGGACAGGGAGAAGCTTTCTTT.

As to this clone: Other nucleotide sequences in the sample specify the same CDR3. The chain combines TRBV18 with TRBJ1-1; 7 bases map to TRBD1. The CDR3 is 14 residues long. The trim removed 6 bases at V and 0 bases at J, leaving 4 bases unmatched. Germline CDR1 and CDR2: KGHSH and LQKENI. The CDR3 protein is CASSPDRVNTEAFF. The CDR3 coding sequence is TGTGCCAGCTCGCCCGACAGGGTGAACACTGAAGCTTTCTTT.

The J gene is TRBJ2-1, the V gene TRBV5-1, with D unresolved. With 0 bases removed from V and 8 bases from J, the gap between germline ends came to 12 bases. Germline V gene sequence: CDR1 SGHRS, CDR2 YFSETQ. The CDR3 is 14 amino acids. CDR3 sequence: CASSLGRSMDEQFF. In DNA, the CDR3 is TGCGCCAGCAGCTTGGGACGGTCTATGGATGAGCAGTTCTTC. The full variable domain, its missing parts supplied by reference TRBV5-1 and TRBJ2-1, is KAGVTQTPRYLIKTRGQQVTLSCSPISGHRSVSWYQQTPGQGLQFLFEYFSETQRNKGNFPGRFSGRQFSNSRSEMNVSTLELGDSALYLCASSLGRSMDEQFFGPGTRLTVL.

The chain recombines TRBV6-5 with TRBJ2-3; either TRBD1 or TRBD2 may supply D (7 bases each). V lost 2 bases and J lost 2, with 14 bases in between. This CDR3 comprises 16 residues. Germline CDR1 reads MNHEY; CDR2 reads SVGAGI. The DNA of the CDR3 is TGTGCCAGCAGTTACGGGAGGGGGCCGTTCACAGATACGCAGTATTTT. It encodes CASSYGRGPFTDTQYF.

This sequence joins TRBV7-3 and TRBJ1-1; D remains unclear. Germline loops: CDR1 SGHTA, CDR2 FQGTGA. Between the trimmed V and J ends, which lost 2 bases and 5 bases, there was a span of 12 bases. CDR3 length equals 14 residues. Here the CDR3 reads CASSLGGSRTEAFF. CDR3 in DNA: TGTGCCAGCAGCTTAGGAGGGTCTAGGACTGAAGCTTTCTTT.

The chain is built from TRBV20-1 and TRBJ2-1; TRBD2 aligns across 10 bases. This CDR3 contains 10 residues. The V and J ends lost 7 bases and 12 bases, in that order; junction bases with no gene match: 3. From germline, CDR1 is DFQATT and CDR2 SNEGSKA (reference sequence). CDR3 in DNA: TGCAGTGTCGTAGCGGGGGGGCAGTTCTTC. Residues: CSVVAGGQFF.

The V and J genes are TRBV24-1 and TRBJ2-5, with TRBD2 identical over 15 bases. CDR3 length equals 19 residues. Germline trimming cut 4 bases from V and 0 bases from J; bases unmatched to any gene: 8. The germline CDR1 and CDR2 sequences are KGHDR and SFDVKD. CDR3 nucleotide sequence: TGTGCCACCAGTGAGTGGACTAGCGGGGGGGCCTTTTACCAAGAGACCCAGTACTTC. This translates into CATSEWTSGGAFYQETQYF.

V gene TRBV28 combines with J gene TRBJ1-5; no reliable D call. V lost 3 bases and J lost 0, with 9 bases in between. There are 15 residues in the CDR3. CDR1 is MDHEN and CDR2 is SYDVKM in the germline V gene. The CDR3 sequence: CASSFRLYSNQPQHF. The DNA for the CDR3 is TGTGCCAGCAGTTTTCGACTTTATAGCAATCAGCCCCAGCATTTT.

The chain has TRBV2 and TRBJ2-7; possibly TRBD1 for D (6 bases). V was trimmed by 2 bases and J by 1 base, leaving 12 bases between them. Germline loops: CDR1 SNHLY, CDR2 FYNNEI. CDR3 length: 15 residues. The CDR3 bases are TGTGCCAGCAGTGAACGACAGGCGAATTCCTACGAGCAGTACTTC. Translated: CASSERQANSYEQYF.

The chain employs TRBV18 and TRBJ2-5, with a tentative D call TRBD2 (5 bases). The germline V gene encodes CDR1 KGHSH and CDR2 LQKENI. V gave up 3 bases and J gave up 5 bases, with 19 bases separating them. CDR3 length: 16 residues. The CDR3 region is CASSPNRRSGRETQYF. The CDR3 nucleotides are TGTGCCAGCTCACCCAACCGGCGGAGCGGCCGGGAGACCCAGTACTTC.